A single TCR beta chain is shown here with its context. V shed 5 bases and J shed 2 bases, with 16 bases lying between them. This CDR3 has 17 amino acids. CDR1 is MNHEY, CDR2 SMNVEV, per germline (reference sequence). The sample originates from a study of control samples from healthy donors and cancer patients. Sequencing was performed with immunoSEQ multiplex PCR; in TCRdb, only in-frame clones are kept and a portion is missing. The table includes some 89,000 clones, approximately 86% detected once. Sequencing was carried out using blood. The receptor was derived from a man aged 30 to 39 in good health. This chain connects TRBV27 to TRBJ2-6; perhaps D is TRBD1 or TRBD2 (5 bases each). CDR3 region: CASSPLVQGAGANVLTF. CDR3 nucleotides: TGTGCCAGCAGTCCCTTAGTCCAGGGAGCTGGGGCCAACGTCCTGACTTTC. Complete variable domain (other parts from reference TRBV27 and TRBJ2-6): EAQVTQNPRYLITVTGKKLTVTCSQNMNHEYMSWYRQDPGLGLRQIYYSMNVEVTDKGDVPEGYKVSRKEKRNFPLILESPSPNQTSLYFCASSPLVQGAGANVLTFGAGSRLTVL.